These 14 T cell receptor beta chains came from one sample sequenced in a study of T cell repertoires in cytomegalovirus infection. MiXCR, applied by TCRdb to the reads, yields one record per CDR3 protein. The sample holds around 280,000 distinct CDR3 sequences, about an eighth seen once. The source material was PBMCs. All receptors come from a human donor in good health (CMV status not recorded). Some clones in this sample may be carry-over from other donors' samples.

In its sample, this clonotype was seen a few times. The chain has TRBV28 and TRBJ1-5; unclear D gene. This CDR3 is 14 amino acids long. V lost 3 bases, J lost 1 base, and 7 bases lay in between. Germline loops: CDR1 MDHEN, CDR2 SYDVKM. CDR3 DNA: TGTGCCAGCAGTTTTACTGACAGCAATCAGCCCCAGCATTTT. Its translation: CASSFTDSNQPQHF.

The CDR3 region has the DNA TGCAGTGCTAGAGATCGAGGGCCCGGATATAATTCACCCCTCCACTTT. Translation gives CSARDRGPGYNSPLHF. The chain carries TRBV20-1 and TRBJ1-6; no definite D call. CDR1 and CDR2 from the germline V gene are DFQATT and SNEGSKA (reference sequence). CDR3 length: 16 residues. V gave up 0 bases and J gave up 4 bases, with 13 bases separating them.

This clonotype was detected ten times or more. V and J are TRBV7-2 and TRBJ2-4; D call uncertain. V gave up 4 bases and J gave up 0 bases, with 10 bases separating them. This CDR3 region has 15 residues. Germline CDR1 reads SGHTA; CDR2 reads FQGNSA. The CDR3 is CASSYQDGAKNIQYF. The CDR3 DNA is TGTGCCAGCAGCTACCAAGACGGAGCCAAAAACATTCAGTACTTC.

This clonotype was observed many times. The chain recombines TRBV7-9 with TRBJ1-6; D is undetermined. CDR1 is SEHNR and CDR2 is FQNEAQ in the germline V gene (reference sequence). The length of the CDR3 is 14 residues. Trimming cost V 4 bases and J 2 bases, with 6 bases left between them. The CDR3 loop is CASSSGTYNSPLHF. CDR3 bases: TGTGCCAGCAGCTCGGGGACCTATAATTCACCCCTCCACTTT. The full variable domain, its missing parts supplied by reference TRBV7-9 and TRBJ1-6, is DTGVSQNPRHKITKRGQNVTFRCDPISEHNRLYWYRQTLGQGPEFLTYFQNEAQLEKSRLLSDRFSAERPKGSFSTLEIQRTEQGDSAMYLCASSSGTYNSPLHFGNGTRLTVT.

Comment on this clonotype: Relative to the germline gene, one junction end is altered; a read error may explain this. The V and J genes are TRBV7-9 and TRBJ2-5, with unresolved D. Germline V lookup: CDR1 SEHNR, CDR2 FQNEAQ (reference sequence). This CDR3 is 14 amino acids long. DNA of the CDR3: TGTGCCAGCAGCTTAGCTGTCAGAGAAGAGACCCAGGACTTC. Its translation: CASSLAVREETQDF.

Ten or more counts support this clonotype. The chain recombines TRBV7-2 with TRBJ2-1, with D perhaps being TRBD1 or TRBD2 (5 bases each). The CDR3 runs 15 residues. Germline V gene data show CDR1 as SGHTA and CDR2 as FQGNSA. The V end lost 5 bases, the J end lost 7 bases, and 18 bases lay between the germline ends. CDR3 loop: CASSPPGRVKNEQFF. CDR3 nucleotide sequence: TGTGCCAGCAGCCCGCCGGGACGGGTAAAAAATGAGCAGTTCTTC.

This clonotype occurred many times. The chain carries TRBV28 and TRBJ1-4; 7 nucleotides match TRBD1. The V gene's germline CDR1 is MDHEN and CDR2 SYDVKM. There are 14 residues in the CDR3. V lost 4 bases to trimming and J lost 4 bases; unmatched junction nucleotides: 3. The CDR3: CASSSRGFNEKLFF. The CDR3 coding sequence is TGTGCCAGCAGTTCCAGGGGGTTTAATGAAAAACTGTTTTTT.

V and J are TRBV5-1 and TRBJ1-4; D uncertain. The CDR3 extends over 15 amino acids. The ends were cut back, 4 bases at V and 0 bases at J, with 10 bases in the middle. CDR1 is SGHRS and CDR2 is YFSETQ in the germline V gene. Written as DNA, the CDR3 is TGCGCCAGCAGCCCTCTGCGCCCAACTAATGAAAAACTGTTTTTT. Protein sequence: CASSPLRPTNEKLFF. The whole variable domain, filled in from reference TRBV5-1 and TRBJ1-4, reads KAGVTQTPRYLIKTRGQQVTLSCSPISGHRSVSWYQQTPGQGLQFLFEYFSETQRNKGNFPGRFSGRQFSNSRSEMNVSTLELGDSALYLCASSPLRPTNEKLFFGSGTQLSVL.

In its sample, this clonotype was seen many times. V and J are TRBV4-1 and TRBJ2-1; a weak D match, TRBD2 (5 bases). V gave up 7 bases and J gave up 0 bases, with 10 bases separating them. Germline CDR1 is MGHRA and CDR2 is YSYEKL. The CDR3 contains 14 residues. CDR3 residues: CASTPGSSYNEQFF. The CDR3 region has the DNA TGCGCCAGCACCCCGGGGAGCTCCTACAATGAGCAGTTCTTC.

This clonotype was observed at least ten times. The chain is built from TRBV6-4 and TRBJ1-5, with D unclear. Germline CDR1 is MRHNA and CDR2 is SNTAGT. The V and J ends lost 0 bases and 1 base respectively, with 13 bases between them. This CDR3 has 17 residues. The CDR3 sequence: CASSDSSTVKSNQPQHF. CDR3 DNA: TGTGCCAGCAGTGACTCATCCACGGTCAAAAGCAATCAGCCCCAGCATTTT.

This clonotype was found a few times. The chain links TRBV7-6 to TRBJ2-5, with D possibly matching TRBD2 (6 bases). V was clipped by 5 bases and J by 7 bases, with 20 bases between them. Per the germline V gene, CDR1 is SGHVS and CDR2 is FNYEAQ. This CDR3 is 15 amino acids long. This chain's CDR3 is CASSLSVDYLGTQYF. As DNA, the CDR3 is TGTGCCAGCAGCCTATCCGTGGACTACCTGGGGACCCAGTACTTC.

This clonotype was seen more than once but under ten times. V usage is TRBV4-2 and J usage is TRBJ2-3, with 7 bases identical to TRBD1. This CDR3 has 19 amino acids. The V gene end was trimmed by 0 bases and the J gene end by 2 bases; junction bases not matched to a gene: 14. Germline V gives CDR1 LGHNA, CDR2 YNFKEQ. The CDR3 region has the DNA TGTGCCAGCAGCCAAGACATAGGCCGGGACAGCACACTCACAGATACGCAGTATTTT. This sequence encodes CASSQDIGRDSTLTDTQYF.

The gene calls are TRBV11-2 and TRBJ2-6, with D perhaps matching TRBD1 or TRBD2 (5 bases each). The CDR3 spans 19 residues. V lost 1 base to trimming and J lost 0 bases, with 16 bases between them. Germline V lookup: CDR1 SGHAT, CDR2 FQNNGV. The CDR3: CASSLVGGGLGSGANVLTF. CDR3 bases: TGTGCCAGCAGCTTAGTCGGTGGGGGTTTGGGCTCTGGGGCCAACGTCCTGACTTTC.

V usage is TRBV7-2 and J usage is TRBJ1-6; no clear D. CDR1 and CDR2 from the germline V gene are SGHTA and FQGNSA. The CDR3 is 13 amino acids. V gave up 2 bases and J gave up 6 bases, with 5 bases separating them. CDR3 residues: CASSLNFNSPLHF. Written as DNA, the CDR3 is TGTGCCAGCAGCTTAAATTTTAATTCACCCCTCCACTTT.